This TCR beta chain is drawn from a study of OX40 agonist ivuxolimab in advanced cancers. Whole-study context: Ivuxolimab doses were 0.01, 0.1, 0.3, 1.5, 3 or 10 mg/kg every 2 weeks. Three partial responders included one hepatocellular carcinoma patient and two cutaneous melanoma patients.

Study-wide results and caveats: At 0.1 to 3.0 mg/kg, CD4+ and CD8+ blood T cells expanded clonally by week 6.

In the case of this clone: Its cognate antigen is unknown.

The method was immunoSEQ multiplex PCR; TCRdb's version includes in-frame clones alone and lacks a portion of them. This table has 80,000 or so clones, approximately 87% appearing once. Blood got drawn at baseline, again on cycle 4 day 1, and then on cycle 7 day 1. The V and J ends lost 4 bases and 5 bases, in that order; junction bases with no gene match: 6. Germline V gives CDR1 SGHRS, CDR2 YFSETQ. The CDR3 spans 14 residues. This rearrangement joins TRBV5-1 to TRBJ2-3; TRBD1 agrees at 8 bases. Here the sequenced sample was CD4+ or CD8+ T cells sorted from blood, taken in a trial of the OX40 agonist ivuxolimab. The receptor was derived from an adult with an advanced solid tumor such as melanoma, head and neck, liver or kidney cancer. The CDR3 reads CASSIRQGRDTQYF. The CDR3 DNA sequence: TGCGCCAGCAGCATAAGACAGGGGAGAGATACGCAGTATTTT.